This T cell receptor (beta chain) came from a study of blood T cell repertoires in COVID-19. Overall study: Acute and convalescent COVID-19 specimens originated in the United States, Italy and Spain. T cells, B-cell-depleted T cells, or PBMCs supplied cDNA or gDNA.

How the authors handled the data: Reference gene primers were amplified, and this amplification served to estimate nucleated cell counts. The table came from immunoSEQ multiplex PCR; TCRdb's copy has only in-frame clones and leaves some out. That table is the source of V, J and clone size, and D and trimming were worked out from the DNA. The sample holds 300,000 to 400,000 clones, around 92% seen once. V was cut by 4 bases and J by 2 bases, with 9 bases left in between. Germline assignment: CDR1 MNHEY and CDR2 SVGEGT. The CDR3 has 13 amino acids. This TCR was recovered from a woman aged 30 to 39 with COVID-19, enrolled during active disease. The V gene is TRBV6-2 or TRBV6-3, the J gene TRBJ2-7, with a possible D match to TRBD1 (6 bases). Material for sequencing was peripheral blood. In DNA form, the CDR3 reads TGTGCCAGCAGTTCGGGACACCCCTACGAGCAGTACTTC. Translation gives CASSSGHPYEQYF.